This T cell receptor (beta chain) was recorded in a study of shared clonotypes between healthy human individuals. Study background: Three plates were used per donor for CD4 naive, three for CD4 memory, two for CD8 naive and one for CD8 memory.

In the case of this clone: What it binds is not known.

Germline loops: CDR1 SGHAT, CDR2 FQNNGV. V lost 6 bases and J lost 2, with 14 bases in between. CDR3 size: 15 residues. Study-wide findings and caveats: In a handful of donors, roughly 5.2% of naive CD4 clonotypes appeared in common.

Assay: immunoSEQ multiplex PCR; the TCRdb copy retains only in-frame clones and omits some. The sample shows about 1.1 million clones, 75% to 85% of them seen only once. The CD4+ fraction was divided into a CD45RA+ naive subset and a CD45RA-negative memory subset. The material sequenced was memory CD4+ T cells from PBMCs. Subset indicated: CD45RA-negative fraction. The chain joins TRBV11-2 to TRBJ1-3; D not resolved. The TCR was taken from a man aged 18 to 30 in good health. Some clones in this sample may be carry-over from other donors' samples. CDR3: CASRSLQSTGNTIYF. Here the CDR3 DNA reads TGTGCCAGCAGGTCTCTACAGAGCACTGGAAACACCATATATTTT.